The present TCR beta chain was sequenced within a study of shared clonotypes between healthy human individuals. In the case of this clone: Its antigen is as yet unknown.

The CDR3 has 15 residues. In germline, CDR1 is MDHEN, CDR2 SYDVKM. Trimming at V came to 5 bases and at J to 6 bases, leaving 11 bases not matched to a gene. Broader study findings: The study found lower generation probabilities in non-shared clonotypes than in those shared by all four donors.

It was 200 ng DNA, about 30,000 T cell genomes, that sorted-subset replicate PCRs used. TCRdb's copy holds only in-frame clones and misses some; the assay was immunoSEQ multiplex PCR. The sample holds over 850,000 clones, around 82% seen once. All of the donors resided in Nashville, Tennessee, and each was a Caucasian adult. CD4+ cells were split into CD45RA+ naive and CD45RA-negative memory subsets. The gene calls are TRBV28 and TRBJ2-7, with TRBD1 matching over 9 bases. Material: memory CD4+ T cells from PBMCs. Subset indicated: CD45RA-negative fraction. The TCR comes from a man aged 18 to 35 in good health. Some clones in this sample may be carry-over from other donors' samples. CDR3 DNA sequence: TGTGCCAGCAGTGTCGGGACAGGGCCTCCTGGCGAGCAGTACTTC. Its translation: CASSVGTGPPGEQYF. Full variable domain (missing parts from reference TRBV28 and TRBJ2-7): DVKVTQSSRYLVKRTGEKVFLECVQDMDHENMFWYRQDPGLGLRLIYFSYDVKMKEKGDIPEGYSVSREKKERFSLILESASTNQTSMYLCASSVGTGPPGEQYFGPGTRLTVT.